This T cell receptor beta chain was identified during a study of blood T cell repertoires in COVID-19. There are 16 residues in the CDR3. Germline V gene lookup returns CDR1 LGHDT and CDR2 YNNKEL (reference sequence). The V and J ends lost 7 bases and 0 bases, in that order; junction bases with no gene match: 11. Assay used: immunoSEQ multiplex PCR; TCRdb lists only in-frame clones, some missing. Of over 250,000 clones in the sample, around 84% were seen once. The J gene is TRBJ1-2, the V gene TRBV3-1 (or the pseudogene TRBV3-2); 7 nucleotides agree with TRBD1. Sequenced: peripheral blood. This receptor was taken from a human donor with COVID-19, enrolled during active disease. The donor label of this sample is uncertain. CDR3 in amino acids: CASILAPRGANYGYTF. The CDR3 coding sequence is TGTGCCAGCATCCTCGCACCCAGGGGGGCTAACTATGGCTACACCTTC.